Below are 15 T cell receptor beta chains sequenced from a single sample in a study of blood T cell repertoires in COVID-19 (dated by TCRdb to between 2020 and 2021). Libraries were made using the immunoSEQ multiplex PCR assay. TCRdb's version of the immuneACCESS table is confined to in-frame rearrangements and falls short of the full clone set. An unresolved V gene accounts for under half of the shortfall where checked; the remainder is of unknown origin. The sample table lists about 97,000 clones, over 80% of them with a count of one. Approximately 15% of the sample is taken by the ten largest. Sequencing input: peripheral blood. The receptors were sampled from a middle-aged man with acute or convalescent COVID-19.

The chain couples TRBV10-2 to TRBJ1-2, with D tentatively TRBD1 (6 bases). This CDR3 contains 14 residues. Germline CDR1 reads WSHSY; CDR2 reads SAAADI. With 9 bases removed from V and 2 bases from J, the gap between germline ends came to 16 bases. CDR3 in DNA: TGCGCCAGTGGCCCTTTAGGGGGAAACTATGGCTACACCTTC. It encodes CASGPLGGNYGYTF.

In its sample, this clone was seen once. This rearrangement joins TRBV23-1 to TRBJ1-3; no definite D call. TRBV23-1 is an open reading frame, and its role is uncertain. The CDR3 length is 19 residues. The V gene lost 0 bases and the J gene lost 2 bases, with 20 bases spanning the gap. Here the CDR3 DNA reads TGCGCCAGCAGTCAATCGGTGGTAGGGTCCGGGAAAACTGGAAACACCATATATTTT. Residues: CASSQSVVGSGKTGNTIYF.

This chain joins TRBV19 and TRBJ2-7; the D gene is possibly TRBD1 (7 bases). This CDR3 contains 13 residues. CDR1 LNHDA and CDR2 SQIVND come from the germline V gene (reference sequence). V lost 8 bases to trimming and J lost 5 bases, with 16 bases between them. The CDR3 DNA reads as TGTGCCAGTGTTGGAGGGGGCCTCGACGAGCAGTACTTC. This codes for CASVGGGLDEQYF.

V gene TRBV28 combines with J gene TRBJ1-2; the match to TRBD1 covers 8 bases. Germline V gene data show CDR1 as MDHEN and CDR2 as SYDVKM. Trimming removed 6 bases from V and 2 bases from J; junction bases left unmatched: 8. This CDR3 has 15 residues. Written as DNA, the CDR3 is TGTGCCAGCAGCCAGAGGGACAGGCCCAACTATGGCTACACCTTC. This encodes CASSQRDRPNYGYTF.

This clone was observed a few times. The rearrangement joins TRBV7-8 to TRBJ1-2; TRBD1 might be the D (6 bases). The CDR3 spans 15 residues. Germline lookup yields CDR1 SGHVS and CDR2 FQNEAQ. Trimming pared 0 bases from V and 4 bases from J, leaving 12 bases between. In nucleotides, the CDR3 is TGTGCCAGCAGCTTAGCGACAGGAATACTCTATGGCTACACCTTC. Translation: CASSLATGILYGYTF. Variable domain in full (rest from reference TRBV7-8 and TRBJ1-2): GAGVSQSPRYKVAKRGQDVALRCDPISGHVSLFWYQQALGQGPEFLTYFQNEAQLDKSGLPSDRFFAERPEGSVSTLKIQRTQQEDSAVYLCASSLATGILYGYTFGSGTRLTVV.

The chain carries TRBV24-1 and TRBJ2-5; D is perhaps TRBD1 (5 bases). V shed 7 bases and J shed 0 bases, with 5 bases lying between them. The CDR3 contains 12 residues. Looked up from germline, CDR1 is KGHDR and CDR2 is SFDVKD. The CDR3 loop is CATRDNQETQYF. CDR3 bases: TGTGCCACCAGGGACAACCAAGAGACCCAGTACTTC.

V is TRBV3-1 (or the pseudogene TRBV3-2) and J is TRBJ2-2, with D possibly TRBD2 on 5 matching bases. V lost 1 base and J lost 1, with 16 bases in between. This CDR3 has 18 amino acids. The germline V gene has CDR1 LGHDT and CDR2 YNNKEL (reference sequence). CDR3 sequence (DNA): TGTGCCAGCAGCCAAGCGTCCCGGACTTCTTGGAACACCGGGGAGCTGTTTTTT. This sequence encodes CASSQASRTSWNTGELFF.

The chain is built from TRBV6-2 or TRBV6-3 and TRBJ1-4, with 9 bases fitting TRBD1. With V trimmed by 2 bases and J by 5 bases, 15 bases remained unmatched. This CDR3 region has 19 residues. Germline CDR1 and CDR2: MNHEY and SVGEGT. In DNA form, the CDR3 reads TGTGCCAGCAGTTACGGGACAGGGATGGTCAGTGCGTTAAATGAAAAACTGTTTTTT. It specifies CASSYGTGMVSALNEKLFF.

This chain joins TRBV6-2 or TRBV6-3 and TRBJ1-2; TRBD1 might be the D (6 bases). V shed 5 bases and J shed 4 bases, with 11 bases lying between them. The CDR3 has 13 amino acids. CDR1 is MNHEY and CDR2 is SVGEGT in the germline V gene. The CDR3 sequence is CASSRGQSYGYTF. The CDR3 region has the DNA TGTGCCAGCAGTCGTGGACAGTCCTATGGCTACACCTTC.

The CDR3 nucleotides are TGTGCCAGCAGCTTAGCTTTGAACACTGAAGCTTTCTTT. Its protein product is CASSLALNTEAFF. J is TRBJ1-1 and V is TRBV11-2; D is unresolved. V was shortened by 1 base and J by 0 bases, with 3 bases between the two germline ends. The CDR3 contains 13 residues. The germline V gene has CDR1 SGHAT and CDR2 FQNNGV.

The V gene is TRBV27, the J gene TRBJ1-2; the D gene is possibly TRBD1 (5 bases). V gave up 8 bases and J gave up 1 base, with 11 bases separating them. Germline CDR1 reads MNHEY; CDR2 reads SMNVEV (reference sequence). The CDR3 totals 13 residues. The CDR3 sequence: CASWGGFNYGYTF. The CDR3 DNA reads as TGTGCCAGCTGGGGGGGGTTTAACTATGGCTACACCTTC.

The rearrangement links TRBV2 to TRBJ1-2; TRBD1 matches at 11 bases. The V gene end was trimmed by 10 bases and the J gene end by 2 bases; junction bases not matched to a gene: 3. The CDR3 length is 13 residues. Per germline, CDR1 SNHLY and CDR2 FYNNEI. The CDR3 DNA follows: TGTGCCACCGGGACAGGGGGGAACTATGGCTACACCTTC. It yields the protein CATGTGGNYGYTF.

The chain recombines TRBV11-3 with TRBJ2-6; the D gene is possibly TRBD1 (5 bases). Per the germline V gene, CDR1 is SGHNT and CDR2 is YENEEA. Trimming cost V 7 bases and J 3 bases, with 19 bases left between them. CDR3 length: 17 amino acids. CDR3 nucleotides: TGTGCCAGCAACCTAGGGGCGTTTGACTTTGGGGCCAACGTCCTGACTTTC. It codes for CASNLGAFDFGANVLTF.

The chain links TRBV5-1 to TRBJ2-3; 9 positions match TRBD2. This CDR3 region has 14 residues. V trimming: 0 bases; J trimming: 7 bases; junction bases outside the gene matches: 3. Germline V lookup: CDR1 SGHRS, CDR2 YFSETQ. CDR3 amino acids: CASSLGSSGNTQYF. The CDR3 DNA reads TGCGCCAGCAGCTTGGGGTCTAGCGGGAATACGCAGTATTTT.

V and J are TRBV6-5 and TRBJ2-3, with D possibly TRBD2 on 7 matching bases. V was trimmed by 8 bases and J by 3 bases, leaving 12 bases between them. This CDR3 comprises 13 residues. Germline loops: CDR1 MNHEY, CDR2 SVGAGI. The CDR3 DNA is TGTGCCAGCGTACGGGGGGCGACAGATACGCAGTATTTT. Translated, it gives CASVRGATDTQYF.